The 24 T cell receptor beta chains presented below share a single source sample, sequenced in a study of blood T cell repertoires in COVID-19. Produced via immunoSEQ multiplex PCR; TCRdb's table is partial and in-frame only. This table holds 150,000 to 200,000 clones, about 88% found once. The sequenced sample consisted of peripheral blood. These receptors were obtained from a woman of 80 years or more in a cohort sampled during active or convalescent COVID-19.

This chain links TRBV5-6 with TRBJ2-3; 12 positions match TRBD1. The CDR3 runs to 17 residues. Trimming removed 4 bases from V and 4 bases from J; junction bases left unmatched: 10. The germline CDR1 and CDR2 sequences are SGHDT and YYEEEE. CDR3 bases: TGTGCCAGCAGCCGGATGGGACAGGGGGCGAAGGCAGATACGCAGTATTTT. Protein sequence: CASSRMGQGAKADTQYF.

This clone was recorded a few times. The chain combines TRBV9 with TRBJ2-1, with TRBD2 matching 10 bases. Germline-derived CDR1 and CDR2 are SGDLS and YYNGEE. The ends lost 0 bases at V and 7 bases at J; junction bases unmatched: 7. This CDR3 region has 16 residues. The CDR3 loop reads CASSVGDSGGWNEQFF. CDR3 in DNA: TGTGCCAGCAGCGTAGGTGATAGCGGGGGGTGGAATGAGCAGTTCTTC.

This rearrangement joins TRBV5-4 to TRBJ1-1, with D perhaps matching TRBD1 (6 bases). Trimming took 1 base from V and 3 from J, leaving 10 bases between them. The CDR3 has 14 amino acids. Germline V CDR1 and CDR2: SGHNT, YYREEE (reference sequence). The CDR3 sequence is CASSLTGRDTEAFF. CDR3 DNA sequence: TGTGCCAGCAGCTTGACAGGGAGGGACACTGAAGCTTTCTTT. The full variable domain, in which reference TRBV5-4 and TRBJ1-1 provide the parts outside the CDR3, is ETGVTQSPTHLIKTRGQQVTLRCSSQSGHNTVSWYQQALGQGPQFIFQYYREEENGRGNFPPRFSGLQFPNYSSELNVNALELDDSALYLCASSLTGRDTEAFFGQGTRLTVV.

The chain couples TRBV5-1 to TRBJ1-5; D remains unclear. CDR1 SGHRS and CDR2 YFSETQ come from the germline V gene. V lost 0 bases, J lost 6 bases, and 13 bases lay in between. CDR3 size: 15 residues. The CDR3 nucleotides are TGCGCCAGCAGCTTGGGGGCCACTTATGGTCAGCCCCAGCATTTT. Translating gives CASSLGATYGQPQHF.

The chain couples TRBV27 to TRBJ2-7; 7 bases agree with TRBD1. The germline gives CDR1 MNHEY, CDR2 SMNVEV (reference sequence). The CDR3 is 14 residues long. The V segment lost 2 bases and the J segment 4 bases; nucleotides outside the gene matches: 5. The DNA of the CDR3 is TGTGCCAGCAGTTTAAACAGGGGTCAGTACGAGCAGTACTTC. It translates to CASSLNRGQYEQYF.

This clone was counted a few times. The rearrangement links TRBV5-4 to TRBJ1-2, with 8 bases matching TRBD1. Trimming removed 2 bases from V and 6 bases from J; junction bases left unmatched: 3. CDR1 is SGHNT and CDR2 is YYREEE in the germline V gene (reference sequence). The CDR3 loop spans 13 amino acids. In DNA, the CDR3 is TGTGCCAGCAGCTTCGGACAGGGTGATGGCTACACCTTC. As protein: CASSFGQGDGYTF.

The rearrangement uses TRBV14 and TRBJ1-1, with D tentatively TRBD1 (6 bases). This CDR3 is built from 16 residues. V gave up 1 base and J gave up 10 bases, with 22 bases separating them. CDR1 and CDR2 from the germline V gene are SGHDN and FVKESK. CDR3 sequence (DNA): TGTGCCAGCAGCCAAGGAGTAAGCTTGGGGGCGCAGGCAGCTTTCTTT. It encodes CASSQGVSLGAQAAFF.

V gene TRBV2 combines with J gene TRBJ1-1; D may be TRBD1 (5 bases). V lost 5 bases and J lost 1, with 14 bases in between. The CDR3 is 15 residues long. Germline V CDR1 and CDR2: SNHLY, FYNNEI. CDR3 residues: CASSLNLGQNTEAFF. The CDR3 nucleotides read TGTGCCAGCAGTTTGAACTTAGGACAGAACACTGAAGCTTTCTTT.

The sample holds a few counts of this clone. This rearrangement joins TRBV18 to TRBJ2-5; 10 positions agree with TRBD1. The germline V gene encodes CDR1 KGHSH and CDR2 LQKENI. V shed 3 bases, J shed 6 bases, and the junction held 4 bases outside the gene matches. This CDR3 region has 14 residues. This chain's CDR3 is CASSPDRGLQTQYF. The CDR3 DNA sequence: TGTGCCAGCTCACCGGACAGGGGGTTGCAGACCCAGTACTTC.

This clone was seen just once. The chain has TRBV28 and TRBJ1-2; no firm D call. CDR1 and CDR2 from the germline V gene are MDHEN and SYDVKM. This CDR3 is built from 9 residues. V lost 8 bases and J 6 bases, leaving 4 bases between the germline ends. CDR3 region: CASPDGYTF. The CDR3 DNA reads as TGTGCCAGCCCTGATGGCTACACCTTC.

The V gene is TRBV13, the J gene TRBJ2-7, with TRBD2 identical over 15 bases. CDR3 length equals 17 residues. Germline loops: CDR1 PRHDT, CDR2 FYEKMQ (reference sequence). With V trimmed by 5 bases and J by 7 bases, 12 bases remained unmatched. The CDR3 protein is CASSKGLAGGLVREQYF. The CDR3 coding sequence is TGTGCCAGCAGCAAGGGACTAGCGGGGGGCCTAGTCAGGGAGCAGTACTTC.

This clone was seen a handful of times. The chain has TRBV6-5 and TRBJ1-1, with 7 bases lining up with TRBD1. The length of the CDR3 is 15 residues. The V segment lost 6 bases and the J segment 1 base; nucleotides outside the gene matches: 8. Germline V lookup: CDR1 MNHEY, CDR2 SVGAGI. CDR3 protein: CASRGPGQTNTEAFF. The CDR3 DNA follows: TGTGCCAGCAGAGGACCGGGACAGACGAACACTGAAGCTTTCTTT.

V usage is TRBV27 and J usage is TRBJ1-6; D is possibly TRBD1 (5 bases). Germline V gene sequence: CDR1 MNHEY, CDR2 SMNVEV (reference sequence). This CDR3 spans 15 amino acids. V lost 0 bases and J lost 7, with 10 bases in between. CDR3 bases: TGTGCCAGCAGTTTATCGGCAGGGAGGAATTCACCCCTCCACTTT. Its protein is CASSLSAGRNSPLHF.

The chain combines TRBV3-1 (or the pseudogene TRBV3-2) with TRBJ1-1, with a possible D match to TRBD1 (6 bases). There are 14 residues in the CDR3. CDR1 LGHDT and CDR2 YNNKEL come from the germline V gene (reference sequence). V lost 4 bases to trimming and J lost 3 bases, with 12 bases between them. This CDR3 is CASSLSGVDTEAFF. In nucleotides, the CDR3 is TGTGCCAGCAGCCTATCAGGGGTTGACACTGAAGCTTTCTTT.

This chain uses TRBV9 with TRBJ2-1; 12 nucleotides align to TRBD2. CDR1 and CDR2 from the germline V gene are SGDLS and YYNGEE. CDR3 size: 19 residues. Trimming took 3 bases from V and 5 from J; bases not matched to a gene: 15. Here the CDR3 reads CASSAPVVLAGGLNNEQFF. CDR3 DNA: TGTGCCAGCAGCGCTCCGGTGGTACTAGCGGGGGGATTGAACAATGAGCAGTTCTTC.

V gene TRBV5-1 combines with J gene TRBJ2-3; D is possibly TRBD2 (6 bases). This CDR3 contains 16 residues. Trimming removed 4 bases at V and 0 bases at J, with 15 bases between. In germline, CDR1 is SGHRS, CDR2 YFSETQ. In nucleotides, the CDR3 is TGCGCCAGCAGCGCCCCGACACGGGGGAGCACAGATACGCAGTATTTT. This codes for CASSAPTRGSTDTQYF.

This clone has more than one count but fewer than ten. The V and J genes are TRBV5-4 and TRBJ1-5, with TRBD1 identical over 10 bases. Germline assignment: CDR1 SGHNT and CDR2 YYREEE (reference sequence). V was pared by 2 bases and J by 7 bases, with 9 bases of the junction left unmatched. The CDR3 length is 16 residues. The DNA for the CDR3 is TGTGCCAGCAGCTTAGGCGGGGACAGGGGCTTGCAGCCCCAGCATTTT. This codes for CASSLGGDRGLQPQHF.

Here the CDR3 DNA reads TGTGCCAGCAGTGAAGCGTCCGCCTACTTAAACTCTGGAAACACCATATATTTT. The encoded protein is CASSEASAYLNSGNTIYF. The chain is built from TRBV6-1 and TRBJ1-3; no clear D. With 0 bases removed from V and 0 bases from J, the gap between germline ends came to 15 bases. This CDR3 has 18 amino acids. Germline V gives CDR1 MNHNS, CDR2 SASEGT.

This chain joins TRBV5-5 and TRBJ1-3, with 7 bases identical to TRBD1. After removal of 5 bases from V and 2 bases from J, the junction contained 7 bases not matched to a gene. Germline V lookup: CDR1 SGHKS, CDR2 YYEKEE (reference sequence). The CDR3 totals 15 residues. The CDR3 region has the DNA TGTGCCAGCAGTTCCTTCCAGGGGGCTGGAAACACCATATATTTT. Protein product: CASSSFQGAGNTIYF.

This chain links TRBV5-4 with TRBJ1-5; D not certain. This CDR3 is 14 amino acids long. Trimming took off 1 base at V and 4 bases at J, with 9 bases between the two ends. Germline V gives CDR1 SGHNT, CDR2 YYREEE (reference sequence). The CDR3 here is CASSLQGRNQPQHF. The CDR3 nucleotides read TGTGCCAGCAGCTTGCAAGGGAGGAATCAGCCCCAGCATTTT.

CDR3 sequence reads: CASSQGTGLAEAFF. DNA for the CDR3: TGTGCCAGCTCACAAGGGACAGGCCTTGCTGAAGCTTTCTTT. This chain links TRBV18 with TRBJ1-1; 8 bases agree with TRBD1. Germline V lookup: CDR1 KGHSH, CDR2 LQKENI. The CDR3 length is 14 residues. Trimming cost V 4 bases and J 6 bases; bases outside gene matches: 7.

The chain combines TRBV29-1 with TRBJ1-2; D is perhaps TRBD1 (6 bases). Germline V gene data show CDR1 as SQVTM and CDR2 as ANQGSEA. The V gene lost 3 bases and the J gene lost 2 bases, with 16 bases spanning the gap. This CDR3 has 15 residues. Here the CDR3 reads CSVDGAGQGNYGYTF. The DNA for the CDR3 is TGCAGCGTTGACGGGGCCGGGCAGGGGAACTATGGCTACACCTTC.

The chain combines TRBV5-1 with TRBJ2-1; 9 bases align to TRBD1. Germline V gene lookup returns CDR1 SGHRS and CDR2 YFSETQ. V trimming: 0 bases; J trimming: 8 bases; junction bases outside the gene matches: 3. The CDR3 covers 14 residues. This CDR3 reads CASSLAGTGYEQFF. In nucleotides, the CDR3 is TGCGCCAGCAGCTTGGCAGGGACAGGGTATGAGCAGTTCTTC.

The chain is built from TRBV5-1 and TRBJ1-2, with TRBD1 matching over 8 bases. Germline V gene sequence: CDR1 SGHRS, CDR2 YFSETQ. The J segment lost 5 bases and the V segment lost 4 bases, leaving 13 bases of the junction unmatched. The CDR3 is 16 residues long. CDR3 nucleotides: TGCGCCAGCAGCATCGGACAGGGTACAAGCTCGTATGGCTACACCTTC. Encoded protein: CASSIGQGTSSYGYTF.